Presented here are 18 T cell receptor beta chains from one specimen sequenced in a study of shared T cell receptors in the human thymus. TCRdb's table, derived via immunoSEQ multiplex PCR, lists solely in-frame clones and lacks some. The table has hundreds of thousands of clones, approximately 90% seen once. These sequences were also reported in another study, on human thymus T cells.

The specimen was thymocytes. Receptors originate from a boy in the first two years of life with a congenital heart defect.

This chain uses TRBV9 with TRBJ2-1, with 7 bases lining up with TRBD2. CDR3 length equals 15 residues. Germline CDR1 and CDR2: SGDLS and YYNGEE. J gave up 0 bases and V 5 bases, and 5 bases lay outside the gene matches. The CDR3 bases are TGTGCCAGCAGTGTTAGCGGGCTCTCCTACAATGAGCAGTTCTTC. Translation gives CASSVSGLSYNEQFF.

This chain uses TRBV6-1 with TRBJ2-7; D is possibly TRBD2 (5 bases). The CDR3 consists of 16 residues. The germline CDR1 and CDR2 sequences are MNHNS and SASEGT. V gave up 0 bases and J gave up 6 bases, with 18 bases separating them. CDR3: CASSEALSGPPSEQYF. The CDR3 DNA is TGTGCCAGCAGTGAAGCGTTGAGCGGCCCGCCTAGCGAGCAGTACTTC.

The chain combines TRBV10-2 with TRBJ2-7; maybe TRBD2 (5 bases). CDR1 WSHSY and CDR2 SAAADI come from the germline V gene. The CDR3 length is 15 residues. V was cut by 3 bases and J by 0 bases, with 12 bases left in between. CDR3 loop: CASSDGGRRSYEQYF. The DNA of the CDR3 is TGCGCCAGCAGTGACGGCGGGCGCCGCTCCTACGAGCAGTACTTC.

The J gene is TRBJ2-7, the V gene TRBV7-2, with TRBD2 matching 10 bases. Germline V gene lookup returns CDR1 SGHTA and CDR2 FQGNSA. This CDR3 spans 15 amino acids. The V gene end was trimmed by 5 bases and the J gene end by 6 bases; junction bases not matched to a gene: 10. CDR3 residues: CASSPTAGGLGEQYF. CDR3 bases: TGTGCCAGCAGCCCCACAGCGGGAGGGCTGGGCGAGCAGTACTTC.

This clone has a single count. The DNA for the CDR3 is TGTGCCAGTTCAGCAACTGGCGGGAGGGACAATGAGCAGTTCTTC. Amino acid sequence: CASSATGGRDNEQFF. J is TRBJ2-1 and V is TRBV6-5; 9 bases align to TRBD2. The germline gives CDR1 MNHEY, CDR2 SVGAGI. Trimming took 9 bases from V and 5 from J; bases not matched to a gene: 11. The length of the CDR3 is 15 residues.

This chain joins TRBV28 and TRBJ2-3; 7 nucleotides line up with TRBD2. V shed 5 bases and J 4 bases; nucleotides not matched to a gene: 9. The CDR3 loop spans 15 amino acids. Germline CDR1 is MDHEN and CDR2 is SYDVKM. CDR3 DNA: TGTGCCAGCAGTAGACAGCGGGGAGGGCCAGATACGCAGTATTTT. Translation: CASSRQRGGPDTQYF.

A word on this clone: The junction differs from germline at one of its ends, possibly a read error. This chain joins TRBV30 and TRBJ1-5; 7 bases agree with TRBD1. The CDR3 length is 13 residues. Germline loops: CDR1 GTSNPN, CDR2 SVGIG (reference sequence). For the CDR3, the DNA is TGTGCCTGGGCGGGACAGTTCAATCGGCCCCAGCATTTT. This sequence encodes CAWAGQFNRPQHF.

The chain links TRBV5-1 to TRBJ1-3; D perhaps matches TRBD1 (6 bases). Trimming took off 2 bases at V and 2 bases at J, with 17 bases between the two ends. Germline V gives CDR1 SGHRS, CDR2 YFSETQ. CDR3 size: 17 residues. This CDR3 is CASSLNYTGRAGNTIYF. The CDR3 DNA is TGCGCCAGCAGCTTAAACTATACAGGGAGGGCTGGAAACACCATATATTTT.

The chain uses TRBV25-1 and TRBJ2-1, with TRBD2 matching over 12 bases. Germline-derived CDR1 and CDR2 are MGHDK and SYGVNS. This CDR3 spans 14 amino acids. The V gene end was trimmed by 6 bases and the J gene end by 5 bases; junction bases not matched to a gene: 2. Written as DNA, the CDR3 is TGTGCCAGCAGGACTAGCGGGAGTCACAATGAGCAGTTCTTC. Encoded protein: CASRTSGSHNEQFF.

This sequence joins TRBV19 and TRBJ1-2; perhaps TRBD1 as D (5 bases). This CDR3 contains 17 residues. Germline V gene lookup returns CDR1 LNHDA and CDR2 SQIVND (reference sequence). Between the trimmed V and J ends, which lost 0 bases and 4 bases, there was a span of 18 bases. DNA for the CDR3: TGTGCCAGTAGTATAGACTCCAGCGACAGCTATGCCTATGGCTACACCTTC. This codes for CASSIDSSDSYAYGYTF. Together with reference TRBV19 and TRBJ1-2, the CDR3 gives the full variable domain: DGGITQSPKYLFRKEGQNVTLSCEQNLNHDAMYWYRQDPGQGLRLIYYSQIVNDFQKGDIAEGYSVSREKKESFPLTVTSAQKNPTAFYLCASSIDSSDSYAYGYTFGSGTRLTVV.

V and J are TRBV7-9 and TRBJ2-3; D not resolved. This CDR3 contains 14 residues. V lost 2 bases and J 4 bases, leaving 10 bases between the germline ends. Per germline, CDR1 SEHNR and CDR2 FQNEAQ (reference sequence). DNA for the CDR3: TGTGCCAGCAGCTTATATTTGGCACCAGATACGCAGTATTTT. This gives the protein CASSLYLAPDTQYF.

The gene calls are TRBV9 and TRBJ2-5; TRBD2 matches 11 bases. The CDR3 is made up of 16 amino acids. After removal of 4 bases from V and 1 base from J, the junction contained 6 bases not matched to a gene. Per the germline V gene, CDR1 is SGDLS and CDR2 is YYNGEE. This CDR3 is CASSSVAGGIQETQYF. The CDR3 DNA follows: TGTGCCAGCAGCTCTGTAGCGGGAGGGATCCAAGAGACCCAGTACTTC.

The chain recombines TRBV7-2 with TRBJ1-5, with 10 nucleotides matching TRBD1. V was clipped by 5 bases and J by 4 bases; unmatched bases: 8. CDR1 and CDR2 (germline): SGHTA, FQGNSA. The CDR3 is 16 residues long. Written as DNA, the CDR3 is TGTGCCAGCAGCCCCGGGACAGGGGCCTTAAATCAGCCCCAGCATTTT. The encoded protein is CASSPGTGALNQPQHF.

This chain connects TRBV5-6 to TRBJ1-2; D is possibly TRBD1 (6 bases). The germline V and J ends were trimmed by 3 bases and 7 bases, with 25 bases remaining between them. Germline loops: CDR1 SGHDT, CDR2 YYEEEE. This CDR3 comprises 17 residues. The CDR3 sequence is CASSYQTGPASVFGYTF. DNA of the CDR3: TGTGCCAGCAGCTACCAAACAGGGCCCGCGTCTGTTTTTGGCTACACCTTC.

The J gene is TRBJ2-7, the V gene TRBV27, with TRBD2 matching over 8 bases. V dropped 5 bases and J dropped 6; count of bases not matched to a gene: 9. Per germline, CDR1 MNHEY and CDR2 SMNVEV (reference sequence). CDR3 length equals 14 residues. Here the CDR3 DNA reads TGTGCCAGCAGTCTCAATAGCGGGACCTCCGAGCAGTACTTC. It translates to CASSLNSGTSEQYF.

The CDR3 protein is CASSLRTGFGLNTEAFF. The CDR3 DNA reads as TGTGCCAGCAGCTTACGGACAGGGTTCGGGTTGAACACTGAAGCTTTCTTT. The chain employs TRBV7-2 and TRBJ1-1; 8 bases agree with TRBD1. Germline values: CDR1 SGHTA, CDR2 FQGNSA. V gave up 2 bases and J gave up 0 bases; unmatched junction bases: 8. This CDR3 is built from 17 residues. The full variable domain, with the rest looked up from reference TRBV7-2 and TRBJ1-1, is GAGVSQSPSNKVTEKGKDVELRCDPISGHTALYWYRQSLGQGLEFLIYFQGNSAPDKSGLPSDRFSAERTGGSVSTLTIQRTQQEDSAVYLCASSLRTGFGLNTEAFFGQGTRLTVV.

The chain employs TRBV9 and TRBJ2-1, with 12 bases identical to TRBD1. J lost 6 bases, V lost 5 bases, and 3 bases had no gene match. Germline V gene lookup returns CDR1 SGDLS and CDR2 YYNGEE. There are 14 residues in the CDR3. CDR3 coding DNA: TGTGCCAGCAGACCGGGACAGGGGGCCAATGAGCAGTTCTTC. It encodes CASRPGQGANEQFF.

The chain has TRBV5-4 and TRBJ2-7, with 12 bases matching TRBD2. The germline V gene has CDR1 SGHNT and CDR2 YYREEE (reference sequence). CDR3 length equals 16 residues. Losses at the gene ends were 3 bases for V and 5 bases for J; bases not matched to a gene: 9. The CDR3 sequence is CASSSASSGRANEQYF. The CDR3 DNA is TGTGCCAGCAGCTCCGCCTCTAGCGGGAGGGCCAACGAGCAGTACTTC.